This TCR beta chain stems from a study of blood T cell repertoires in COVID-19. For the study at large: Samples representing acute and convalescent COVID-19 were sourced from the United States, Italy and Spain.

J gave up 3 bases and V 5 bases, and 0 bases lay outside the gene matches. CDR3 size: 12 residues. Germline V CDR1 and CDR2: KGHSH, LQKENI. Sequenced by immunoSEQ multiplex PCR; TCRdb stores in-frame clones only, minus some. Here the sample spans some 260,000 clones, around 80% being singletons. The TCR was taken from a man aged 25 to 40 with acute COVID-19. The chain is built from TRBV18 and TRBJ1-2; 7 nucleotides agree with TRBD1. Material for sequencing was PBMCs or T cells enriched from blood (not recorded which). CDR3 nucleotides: TGTGCCAGCTCAGGGACAGACTATGGCTACACCTTC. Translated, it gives CASSGTDYGYTF.